This TCR beta chain is drawn from a study of regulatory T cells in long-lasting Graves disease. Broader study findings: TRBV28, TRBJ1-2 and TRBJ2-5 were favored in persistent disease. Patients with persistent disease shared 2,741 public clonotypes, outpacing the approximately 970 shared by new patients.

This clonotype was seen repeatedly, ten times or more. Its antigen is unidentified. Time point meaning: persistent/refractory GD, antithyroid drugs over 5 years with positive TRAb. After RNA was extracted from PBMCs, the TCR library was made from it. Patients met American Thyroid Association criteria for Graves' disease. The CDR3 runs 14 residues. V lost 5 bases and J lost 7, with 15 bases in between. Per germline, CDR1 SGHTA and CDR2 FQGNSA. CDR3 regions were amplified by Arm-PCR using iRepertoire HTBI primers to build TCR beta libraries. TCRdb fed the multiplex PCR reads into MiXCR, producing one record per CDR3 protein. This sample has a few hundred thousand distinct CDR3 sequences, with about 25% found just once.

This rearrangement joins TRBV7-2 to TRBJ1-5; D uncertain. The receptor was isolated from a female donor with Graves disease. Sequenced here: peripheral blood mononuclear cells (PBMCs), sampled when the disease was refractory, from a patient treated with antithyroid drugs. This chain's CDR3 is CASSPSSGGQPQHF. The DNA of the CDR3 is TGTGCCAGCAGCCCCTCCTCAGGAGGGCAGCCCCAGCATTTT. The full variable domain, completed using reference TRBV7-2 and TRBJ1-5, is GAGVSQSPSNKVTEKGKDVELRCDPISGHTALYWYRQSLGQGLEFLIYFQGNSAPDKSGLPSDRFSAERTGGSVSTLTIQRTQQEDSAVYLCASSPSSGGQPQHFGDGTRLSIL.